Listed below are T cell receptor beta chains from one sample, sequenced in a study of Ad26.COV2.S vaccination and SARS-CoV-2 variants. Assay used: immunoSEQ multiplex PCR; TCRdb lists only in-frame clones, some missing. The data hold about 420,000 clones, with around 89% observed a single time. The sequencing here drew on peripheral blood, taken in a trial of Ad26.COV2.S vaccine versus placebo. The receptors derive from a person between 18 and 60 years old who received the Ad26.COV2.S COVID-19 vaccine or a placebo. Each CDR3 is given without its conserved first and last residue.

v_call: TRBV25-1
j_call: TRBJ1-2
cdr3_aa: ASSGQEWGYT

v_call: TRBV29-1
j_call: TRBJ2-7
cdr3_aa: SVEDGVEGQTYEQY

v_call: TRBV9
j_call: TRBJ1-6
cdr3_aa: ASSVRTGNSPLH

v_call: TRBV19
j_call: TRBJ2-7
cdr3_aa: ASSTGGGPGEQY

v_call: TRBV10-3
j_call: TRBJ2-7
cdr3_aa: ATQGPQRRY

v_call: TRBV30
j_call: TRBJ2-7
cdr3_aa: AWSVGRGSEQY

v_call: TRBV11-1
j_call: TRBJ1-6
cdr3_aa: ASSSETDSPLH

v_call: TRBV19
j_call: TRBJ1-2
cdr3_aa: ASSIGSLEDYGYT

v_call: TRBV5-5
j_call: TRBJ2-5
cdr3_aa: ASSFPGQQETQY

v_call: TRBV6-5
j_call: TRBJ2-3
cdr3_aa: ASRYRRGATDTQY

v_call: TRBV13
j_call: TRBJ2-2
cdr3_aa: ASSLRRTNGGELF

v_call: TRBV2
j_call: TRBJ1-2
cdr3_aa: ASKRTGDGYT

v_call: TRBV5-1
j_call: TRBJ2-5
cdr3_aa: ASSLGGAQETQY

v_call: TRBV2
j_call: TRBJ2-5
cdr3_aa: ASSEALGRGGLETQY

v_call: TRBV30
j_call: TRBJ2-2
cdr3_aa: AWSQKGTLGTGELF

v_call: TRBV20-1
j_call: TRBJ2-5
cdr3_aa: SARTGETQY

v_call: TRBV7-9
j_call: TRBJ2-2
cdr3_aa: ASSLKGWRSGELF

v_call: TRBV2
j_call: TRBJ2-4
cdr3_aa: ASRHQGAKNIQY

v_call: TRBV7-9
j_call: TRBJ2-7
cdr3_aa: ASSLAGSYEQY

v_call: TRBV11-2
j_call: TRBJ2-1
cdr3_aa: ASSSGDRGHYNEQF

v_call: TRBV6-6
j_call: TRBJ1-4
cdr3_aa: ASSYSRGNEKLF

v_call: TRBV12-3/TRBV12-4
j_call: TRBJ2-5
cdr3_aa: ASSLTVETQY

v_call: TRBV5-6
j_call: TRBJ2-5
cdr3_aa: ASSSKQGFITETQY

v_call: TRBV24-1
j_call: TRBJ1-4
cdr3_aa: ATSDSGGGASEKLF

v_call: TRBV7-9
j_call: TRBJ1-3
cdr3_aa: ASSLALSGNTIY

v_call: TRBV5-4
j_call: TRBJ2-7
cdr3_aa: ASSRGWKVLPYEQY

v_call: TRBV7-8
j_call: TRBJ1-2
cdr3_aa: ASSPKARGGYT

v_call: TRBV5-1
j_call: TRBJ2-7
cdr3_aa: ASSLKADRFYEQY

v_call: TRBV15
j_call: TRBJ1-2
cdr3_aa: ATSKKRGAGYGYT

v_call: TRBV7-3
j_call: TRBJ2-1
cdr3_aa: ASSSGIAGYNEQF

v_call: TRBV9
j_call: TRBJ2-3
cdr3_aa: ASSVLAGGRTDTQY

v_call: TRBV9
j_call: TRBJ2-7
cdr3_aa: ASSVEGQGPYYEQY

v_call: TRBV3-1/TRBV3-2
j_call: TRBJ2-3
cdr3_aa: ASSLRTSGVTDTQY

v_call: TRBV7-9
j_call: TRBJ2-1
cdr3_aa: ASSLAPAVLGEQF

v_call: TRBV18
j_call: TRBJ2-7
cdr3_aa: ASSPTIEGEQY

v_call: TRBV30
j_call: TRBJ2-7
cdr3_aa: AWDAGGPYEQY

v_call: TRBV7-2
j_call: TRBJ1-5
cdr3_aa: ASSAEPGQPQH

v_call: TRBV9
j_call: TRBJ2-2
cdr3_aa: ASSVAQLRNTGELF

v_call: TRBV2
j_call: TRBJ1-1
cdr3_aa: ASSTGGRGEAF

v_call: TRBV4-3
j_call: TRBJ1-1
cdr3_aa: ASSQVDRGNTEAF